This T cell receptor beta chain came from a study of T cell repertoires in cytomegalovirus infection. Germline V CDR1 and CDR2: LNHDA, SQIVND (reference sequence). The CDR3 consists of 14 residues. Study results and limitations: CMV carriers having the relevant HLA were flagged by cumulative public TCR beta family frequency.

Regarding this clonotype: The antigen remains unidentified. Sequence at one end of the junction differs from germline and may be a read error.

TCRdb re-called the reads with MiXCR, one entry per CDR3 protein. In the table there are approximately 910,000 distinct CDR3 sequences, 25% to 40% of which are singletons. Here the sequenced sample was cultured CD8+ T cells from PBMCs, taken from culture after CMV antigen stimulation. The sequence was obtained from a human donor in good health (CMV status not recorded). Some clones in this sample may be carry-over from other donors' samples. The chain has TRBV19 and TRBJ2-5; tentatively, D is TRBD2 (6 bases). In DNA form, the CDR3 reads TGTACCAGTAGTATAGCGGCGGGAAAAGAGACCCAGTACTTC. It translates to CTSSIAAGKETQYF.